Shown below are 24 T cell receptor beta chains from a single sample sequenced in a study of shared clonotypes between healthy human individuals. TCRdb's table, derived via immunoSEQ multiplex PCR, lists solely in-frame clones and lacks some. The data hold more than 1.2 million clones, with around 98.5% observed a single time. The sequencing input was naive CD4+ T cells sorted from blood. Subset noted: CD45RA+ positively selected. These receptors all come from a man aged 25 to 40 in good health.

The chain combines TRBV7-6 with TRBJ2-1, with TRBD2 matching 10 bases. This CDR3 region has 16 residues. With 1 base clipped from V and 7 bases from J, the junction kept 7 bases outside the gene matches. The germline CDR1 and CDR2 sequences are SGHVS and FNYEAQ. CDR3 nucleotide sequence: TGTGCCAGCAGCTTAGTCCTAGCGGGAGTTGTTAATGAGCAGTTCTTC. It codes for CASSLVLAGVVNEQFF.

A note on this clone: This sample includes further DNA sequences coding for the same CDR3. V gene TRBV6-5 combines with J gene TRBJ2-7; D remains ambiguous. V gave up 6 bases and J gave up 0 bases, with 9 bases separating them. Germline V gene sequence: CDR1 MNHEY, CDR2 SVGAGI. The CDR3 spans 13 residues. Here the CDR3 reads CASSRTVSYEQYF. The CDR3 DNA sequence: TGTGCCAGCAGCAGGACCGTCTCCTACGAGCAGTACTTC.

The V gene is TRBV7-2, the J gene TRBJ2-7; 8 positions agree with TRBD2. This CDR3 contains 15 residues. The V segment lost 1 base and the J segment 5 bases; nucleotides outside the gene matches: 7. Germline loops: CDR1 SGHTA, CDR2 FQGNSA. The CDR3: CASSLVWTSPHEQYF. For the CDR3, the DNA is TGTGCCAGCAGCTTAGTCTGGACTAGCCCGCACGAGCAGTACTTC.

The chain carries TRBV18 and TRBJ2-2, with TRBD2 matching 7 bases. The V gene end was trimmed by 3 bases and the J gene end by 7 bases; junction bases not matched to a gene: 5. Germline V CDR1 and CDR2: KGHSH, LQKENI. The CDR3 has 14 residues. CDR3 sequence (DNA): TGTGCCAGCTCACCTGGACTAGTCGTCGGGGAGCTGTTTTTT. Residues: CASSPGLVVGELFF. The variable domain in full, completed from reference TRBV18 and TRBJ2-2, reads NAGVMQNPRHLVRRRGQEARLRCSPMKGHSHVYWYRQLPEEGLKFMVYLQKENIIDESGMPKERFSAEFPKEGPSILRIQQVVRGDSAAYFCASSPGLVVGELFFGEGSRLTVL.

The chain employs TRBV5-1 and TRBJ2-5; no firm D call. CDR1 and CDR2 (germline): SGHRS, YFSETQ. The V and J ends lost 3 bases and 4 bases respectively, with 13 bases between them. The CDR3 has 14 residues. The DNA of the CDR3 is TGCGCCAGCAGCTCGGACCGCCCGGGAGAGACCCAGTACTTC. Translated: CASSSDRPGETQYF.

The CDR3 loop reads CASSYDSLGYNEQFF. The CDR3 DNA follows: TGTGCCAGCAGTTACGACAGCCTCGGATACAATGAGCAGTTCTTC. The V call is TRBV6-6, the J call TRBJ2-1; D is possibly TRBD1 (5 bases). CDR3 length equals 15 residues. V lost 2 bases to trimming and J lost 4 bases, with 12 bases between them. In germline, CDR1 is MNHNY, CDR2 SVGAGI (reference sequence).

The chain combines TRBV5-1 with TRBJ2-3; the D is unclear. Germline values: CDR1 SGHRS, CDR2 YFSETQ. CDR3 length equals 14 residues. V shed 2 bases and J shed 2 bases, with 9 bases lying between them. The DNA for the CDR3 is TGCGCCAGCAGCTTCGTGGTCTCCACAGATACGCAGTATTTT. Translating gives CASSFVVSTDTQYF.

This clone was seen only once. This chain connects TRBV25-1 to TRBJ1-2; tentative D call: TRBD1 (5 bases). CDR3 length: 15 residues. Germline CDR1 and CDR2: MGHDK and SYGVNS. The V gene lost 1 base and the J gene lost 3 bases, with 12 bases spanning the gap. The CDR3 DNA sequence: TGTGCCAGCAGTGAATCCGGGGGGTCTTACTATGGCTACACCTTC. Encoded protein: CASSESGGSYYGYTF.

V usage is TRBV7-8 and J usage is TRBJ1-2, with D perhaps TRBD1 (5 bases). The V end was cut by 1 base, the J end by 4 bases, with 7 bases between. Germline CDR1 is SGHVS and CDR2 is FQNEAQ. This CDR3 is 13 amino acids long. CDR3: CASSLDRSYGYTF. The CDR3 DNA is TGTGCCAGCAGCTTAGACAGGAGCTATGGCTACACCTTC.

The rearrangement uses TRBV25-1 and TRBJ2-1, with D perhaps TRBD2 (6 bases). The ends were cut back, 4 bases at V and 9 bases at J, with 16 bases in the middle. Germline CDR1 MGHDK, CDR2 SYGVNS. The CDR3 extends over 14 amino acids. The CDR3 coding sequence is TGTGCCAGCAGTGGCGGGACCGTTCACAGTGAGCAGTTCTTC. It specifies CASSGGTVHSEQFF.

This clone was seen a single time. This chain connects TRBV19 to TRBJ2-5, with D perhaps matching TRBD1 (6 bases). Trimming took off 5 bases at V and 2 bases at J, with 12 bases between the two ends. Germline V gives CDR1 LNHDA, CDR2 SQIVND (reference sequence). The CDR3 covers 14 residues. In DNA, the CDR3 is TGTGCCAGTAGTCGGACAGCCCGGCAAGAGACCCAGTACTTC. It specifies CASSRTARQETQYF.

The rearrangement links TRBV9 to TRBJ2-5; 10 bases are a match to TRBD2. Per the germline V gene, CDR1 is SGDLS and CDR2 is YYNGEE. The CDR3 covers 18 residues. The junction had 9 bases not matched to a gene; V was cut back by 0 bases and J by 1 base. This CDR3 reads CASSVAVASGGSQETQYF. The CDR3 DNA follows: TGTGCCAGCAGCGTAGCGGTGGCTAGCGGGGGATCCCAAGAGACCCAGTACTTC.

In this sample, this clone turned up once. This chain joins TRBV11-3 and TRBJ2-2; TRBD2 matches 9 bases. The CDR3 has 14 residues. Germline V gene sequence: CDR1 SGHNT, CDR2 YENEEA. V shed 5 bases and J 6 bases; nucleotides not matched to a gene: 4. CDR3 residues: CASSPVAGAGELFF. CDR3 bases: TGTGCCAGCAGCCCGGTAGCGGGAGCCGGGGAGCTGTTTTTT.

This chain links TRBV10-3 with TRBJ1-2; 8 nucleotides match TRBD1. The germline V gene has CDR1 ENHRY and CDR2 SYGVKD. With V trimmed by 2 bases and J by 8 bases, 4 bases remained unmatched. The CDR3 runs 13 residues. This CDR3 reads CAISEEQGVGYTF. The CDR3 nucleotides read TGTGCCATCAGTGAGGAACAGGGGGTCGGCTACACCTTC.

The rearrangement joins TRBV14 to TRBJ2-7; possible D gene TRBD2, 5 bases. V was pared by 0 bases and J by 6 bases, with 6 bases between. The CDR3 totals 12 residues. CDR1 and CDR2 (germline): SGHDN, FVKESK. The CDR3 sequence is CASSQEDSEQYF. CDR3 DNA sequence: TGTGCCAGCAGCCAAGAGGACTCCGAGCAGTACTTC.

The table lists this clone with a count of one. V and J are TRBV5-4 and TRBJ2-3, with D perhaps TRBD2 (5 bases). V was trimmed by 0 bases and J by 4 bases, leaving 12 bases between them. Germline lookup yields CDR1 SGHNT and CDR2 YYREEE (reference sequence). This CDR3 is 15 amino acids long. The CDR3 nucleotides are TGTGCCAGCAGCTTGGCCGCTAGCTCCTCAGATACGCAGTATTTT. It yields the protein CASSLAASSSDTQYF.

The rearrangement links TRBV5-4 to TRBJ2-7; D possibly corresponds to TRBD1 (6 bases). The length of the CDR3 is 14 residues. Germline lookup yields CDR1 SGHNT and CDR2 YYREEE (reference sequence). The V end was cut by 1 base, the J end by 5 bases, with 13 bases between. CDR3 amino acids: CASSLLQGSHEQYF. In DNA, the CDR3 is TGTGCCAGCAGCTTGTTACAGGGATCCCACGAGCAGTACTTC.

With respect to this clone: This sample includes further DNA sequences coding for the same CDR3. V is TRBV28 and J is TRBJ2-7, with D uncertain. The germline CDR1 and CDR2 sequences are MDHEN and SYDVKM. The length of the CDR3 is 10 residues. Trimming took 8 bases from V and 3 from J, leaving 5 bases between them. The CDR3 bases are TGTGCCAGCGGCAACTACGAGCAGTACTTC. Translating it yields CASGNYEQYF. The full variable domain, completed using reference TRBV28 and TRBJ2-7, is DVKVTQSSRYLVKRTGEKVFLECVQDMDHENMFWYRQDPGLGLRLIYFSYDVKMKEKGDIPEGYSVSREKKERFSLILESASTNQTSMYLCASGNYEQYFGPGTRLTVT.

This chain connects TRBV6-1 to TRBJ2-3; D is perhaps TRBD2 (6 bases). The CDR3 is made up of 14 amino acids. V dropped 11 bases and J dropped 9 bases, with 24 bases sitting between them. Germline V gene sequence: CDR1 MNHNS, CDR2 SASEGT. Here the CDR3 DNA reads TGTGCCGCCACGGCTAAGACTAGAGTGTTAACGCAGTATTTT. As protein: CAATAKTRVLTQYF.

This chain links TRBV5-6 with TRBJ2-7; D might be TRBD2 (5 bases). V lost 0 bases to trimming and J lost 3 bases, with 10 bases between them. CDR1 and CDR2 (germline): SGHDT, YYEEEE. The CDR3 contains 14 residues. Here the CDR3 DNA reads TGTGCCAGCAGCTTGGGGCGGGTCAACTACGAGCAGTACTTC. The encoded protein is CASSLGRVNYEQYF.

V usage is TRBV18 and J usage is TRBJ1-5; 8 bases fit TRBD1. The V gene end was trimmed by 6 bases and the J gene end by 5 bases; junction bases not matched to a gene: 9. Germline CDR1 is KGHSH and CDR2 is LQKENI. This CDR3 contains 15 residues. CDR3 nucleotides: TGTGCCAGCTCCGAGACAGGGGTAATGTATCAGCCCCAGCATTTT. The encoded protein is CASSETGVMYQPQHF.

The chain recombines TRBV7-9 with TRBJ2-1; D might be TRBD1 (6 bases). CDR3 length: 17 residues. The V gene's germline CDR1 is SEHNR and CDR2 FQNEAQ (reference sequence). The V end lost 1 base, the J end lost 4 bases, and 17 bases lay between the germline ends. CDR3: CASSLEMGAVTYNEQFF. The CDR3 coding sequence is TGTGCCAGCAGCTTAGAGATGGGGGCAGTGACATACAATGAGCAGTTCTTC.

This chain uses TRBV13 with TRBJ1-1; D unclear. V gave up 1 base and J gave up 11 bases, with 11 bases separating them. From germline, CDR1 is PRHDT and CDR2 FYEKMQ (reference sequence). The CDR3 is 12 amino acids. The CDR3 nucleotides are TGTGCCAGCAGCTTAGACCCCGTGGTGGCTTTCTTT. The encoded protein is CASSLDPVVAFF.

CDR3 DNA: TGTGCCAGCAGCCCCGACCGCCTAAACACCATATATTTT. It yields the protein CASSPDRLNTIYF. The V call is TRBV7-9, the J call TRBJ1-3; unclear D gene. Germline values: CDR1 SEHNR, CDR2 FQNEAQ (reference sequence). V was pared by 5 bases and J by 6 bases, with 11 bases between. The CDR3 is 13 residues long.